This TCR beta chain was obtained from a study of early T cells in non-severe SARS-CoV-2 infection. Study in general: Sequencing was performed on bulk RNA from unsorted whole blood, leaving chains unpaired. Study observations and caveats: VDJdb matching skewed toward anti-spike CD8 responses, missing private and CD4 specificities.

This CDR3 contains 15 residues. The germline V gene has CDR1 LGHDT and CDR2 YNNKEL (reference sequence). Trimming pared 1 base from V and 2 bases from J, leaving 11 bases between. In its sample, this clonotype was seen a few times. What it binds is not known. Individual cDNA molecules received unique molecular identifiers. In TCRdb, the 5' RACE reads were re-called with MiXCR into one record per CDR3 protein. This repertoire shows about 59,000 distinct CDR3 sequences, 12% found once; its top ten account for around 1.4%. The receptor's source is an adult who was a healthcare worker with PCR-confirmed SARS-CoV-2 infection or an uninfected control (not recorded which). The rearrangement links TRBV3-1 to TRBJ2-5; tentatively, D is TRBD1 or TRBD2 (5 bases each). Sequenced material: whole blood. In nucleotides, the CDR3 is TGTGCCAGCAGCCAAGCGGGGCGGACTCAAGAGACCCAGTACTTC. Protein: CASSQAGRTQETQYF.